This T cell receptor beta chain was captured in a study of T cells in women clearing cervical HPV infection. The wider study: Women with histologically confirmed HPV16-related CIN3 or worse, 2 with invasive cancer, served as cases. Case blood was drawn when the lesion was first found; control blood after infection became undetectable.

With respect to this clone: Its antigen is currently unknown. With the read ending 3 residues before the CDR3 end, the germline J gene is used to fill in that end.

Findings of the study overall: Timing of associations relative to infection is unclear; T-cell subsets were not isolated.

The table came from immunoSEQ multiplex PCR; TCRdb's copy has only in-frame clones and leaves some out. The ten most abundant clones cover 6% to 7% of a sample with roughly 25,000 clones. CDR1 is SGHRS, CDR2 YFSETQ, per germline. This CDR3 region has 15 residues. This sequence originates from a woman aged 18-70 years with a cervical HPV16 infection that either progressed to CIN3+ or cleared (not recorded which). Sequenced: blood buffy coat. V usage is TRBV5-1 and J usage is TRBJ2-4, with a tentative D call TRBD2 (6 bases). CDR3 sequence reads: CASSPVRGIQETQYF. The sequenced CDR3 bases are TGCGCCAGCAGCCCGGTTCGGGGGATACAAGAGACT. Using reference TRBV5-1 and TRBJ2-4 for the parts outside the CDR3, the full variable domain is KAGVTQTPRYLIKTRGQQVTLSCSPISGHRSVSWYQQTPGQGLQFLFEYFSETQRNKGNFPGRFSGRQFSNSRSEMNVSTLELGDSALYLCASSPVRGIQETQYFGAGTRLSVL.